What follows describes a single T cell receptor (beta chain). This specimen belongs to a study of T-cell reconstitution after alpha-beta-depleted transplantation in children. V dropped 6 bases and J dropped 2; count of bases not matched to a gene: 10. This CDR3 contains 15 residues. Germline V gene sequence: CDR1 DFQATT, CDR2 SNEGSKA (reference sequence). Preparation of the TCRbeta library was carried out with unique molecular identifiers. TCRdb used MiXCR to reprocess the PCR reads, holding one entry per CDR3 protein. The table has 300,000 to 400,000 distinct CDR3 sequences, 15% to 20% seen once. The sample was PBMCs, mostly from graft donor cells, taken 360 days after TCRalphabeta/CD19-depleted stem cell transplant. This clonotype originated in a male patient under 10 years old who had a stem cell transplant for acute lymphoblastic leukemia, so the T cells may come from the graft donor. The gene calls are TRBV20-1 and TRBJ2-7; TRBD1 matches 10 bases. CDR3 DNA sequence: TGCAGTGCATCACTCCTCGGGACAGGGGCCTACGAGCAGTACTTC. This translates into CSASLLGTGAYEQYF.